Below, 18 T cell receptor beta chains from the same sample are listed, as sequenced in a study of T cell repertoires in aging, cancer and after chemotherapy. Peripheral blood genomic DNA, not sorted cells or RNA, was the template. TRB rearrangements spanning V, D and J were amplified using mixed TRB-A/B primers. TCRdb ran MiXCR on the multiplex PCR reads and lists one entry per CDR3 protein. The table lists around 4,000 distinct CDR3 sequences, approximately 23% of them singletons, with around 28% in the top ten. Sequencing used blood. Receptors originate from a human donor in good health. The donor label of this sample is uncertain.

The chain joins TRBV20-1 to TRBJ1-2, with 10 positions matching TRBD1. J was trimmed by 0 bases and V by 1 base; bases with no gene match: 5. The CDR3 loop spans 16 amino acids. CDR1 and CDR2 (germline): DFQATT, SNEGSKA (reference sequence). CDR3 residues: CSARGGTGASNYGYTF. CDR3 bases: TGCAGTGCTAGAGGGGGGACAGGGGCGTCTAACTATGGCTACACCTTC.

V is TRBV20-1 and J is TRBJ2-7, with D perhaps matching TRBD1 (5 bases). The V end lost 4 bases, the J end lost 6 bases, and 16 bases lay between the germline ends. Germline CDR1 DFQATT, CDR2 SNEGSKA (reference sequence). The CDR3 contains 13 residues. The CDR3, as DNA: TGCAGTGCTAATAGCAGGGAAGCAGGCGAGCAGTACTTC. As protein: CSANSREAGEQYF.

This clonotype is judged medium-sized. The chain uses TRBV6-4 and TRBJ2-3; 12 bases map to TRBD1. The CDR3 has 18 amino acids. From germline, CDR1 is MRHNA and CDR2 SNTAGT. V lost 3 bases and J lost 4; bases outside the gene matches: 11. The CDR3 loop reads CASSEYGTGGRGADTQYF. The CDR3, as DNA: TGTGCCAGCAGTGAGTATGGGACAGGGGGCCGAGGAGCAGATACGCAGTATTTT.

The rearrangement uses TRBV5-6 and TRBJ2-2, with TRBD1 identical over 8 bases. Trimming took 4 bases from V and 0 from J; bases not matched to a gene: 8. CDR3 size: 17 residues. Per germline, CDR1 SGHDT and CDR2 YYEEEE. The CDR3 reads CASSPPWTGTNTGELFF. CDR3 in DNA: TGTGCCAGCAGCCCTCCCTGGACAGGGACGAACACCGGGGAGCTGTTTTTT.

This clonotype has just a few counts. The V call is TRBV5-1, the J call TRBJ2-1; D remains ambiguous. V gave up 0 bases and J gave up 7 bases, with 14 bases separating them. Germline V gene data show CDR1 as SGHRS and CDR2 as YFSETQ. There are 15 residues in the CDR3. CDR3 sequence reads: CASSLGGAAINEQFF. CDR3 sequence (DNA): TGCGCCAGCAGCTTGGGTGGCGCCGCTATAAATGAGCAGTTCTTC.

The chain recombines TRBV30 with TRBJ1-4, with D unresolved. From germline, CDR1 is GTSNPN and CDR2 SVGIG (reference sequence). The CDR3 runs 14 residues. V shed 0 bases and J shed 8 bases, with 13 bases lying between them. The CDR3 coding sequence is TGTGCCTGGAGTGTACGTCGGGGTGACGAAAAACTGTTTTTT. Protein: CAWSVRRGDEKLFF.

This clonotype was counted between two and nine times. V gene TRBV12-3 or TRBV12-4 combines with J gene TRBJ1-1, with a possible D match to TRBD1 (5 bases). The CDR3 is 13 amino acids. V was pared by 5 bases and J by 1 base, with 8 bases between. CDR3 amino acids: CASSGGRNTEAFF. The CDR3 DNA sequence: TGTGCCAGCAGTGGGGGAAGGAACACTGAAGCTTTCTTT.

V and J are TRBV5-1 and TRBJ2-5; 15 bases map to TRBD2. Per the germline V gene, CDR1 is SGHRS and CDR2 is YFSETQ. V shed 10 bases and J 5 bases; nucleotides not matched to a gene: 6. This CDR3 is 14 amino acids long. The CDR3 reads CARTSGRAGETQYF. In DNA, the CDR3 is TGCGCCCGGACTAGCGGGAGGGCCGGGGAGACCCAGTACTTC.

By frequency in the sample, this clonotype is medium-sized. The genes are TRBV7-6 and TRBJ2-5; 14 bases map to TRBD2. The germline CDR1 and CDR2 sequences are SGHVS and FNYEAQ. Trimming removed 5 bases from V and 1 base from J; junction bases left unmatched: 6. This CDR3 comprises 17 residues. The CDR3 reads CASSPTGTSGSQETQYF. CDR3 sequence (DNA): TGTGCCAGCAGCCCGACTGGGACTAGCGGGAGCCAAGAGACCCAGTACTTC. The whole variable domain, filled in from reference TRBV7-6 and TRBJ2-5, reads GAGVSQSPRYKVTKRGQDVALRCDPISGHVSLYWYRQALGQGPEFLTYFNYEAQQDKSGLPNDRFSAERPEGSISTLTIQRTEQRDSAMYRCASSPTGTSGSQETQYFGPGTRLLVL.

In regard to this clonotype: The CDR3 does not end in the conserved phenylalanine or tryptophan, so this is likely a read error. The chain employs TRBV19 and TRBJ1-5; D possibly corresponds to TRBD1 (6 bases). This CDR3 is 15 amino acids long. Germline CDR1 and CDR2: LNHDA and SQIVND (reference sequence). CDR3 nucleotides: TGTGCCAGTAGTCAAACAGGTGGGGGCAATCAGCACCAGCATTCT. As protein: CASSQTGGGNQHQHS.

This clonotype came up once. The chain joins TRBV4-3 to TRBJ2-7; 8 nucleotides agree with TRBD2. Germline V lookup: CDR1 LGHNA, CDR2 YSLEER. CDR3 length: 16 amino acids. Germline trimming cut 0 bases from V and 2 bases from J; bases unmatched to any gene: 6. The CDR3 is CASSQDPTSGAYEQYF. The CDR3 DNA is TGCGCCAGCAGCCAAGATCCCACTAGCGGTGCCTACGAGCAGTACTTC.

The sample holds a few counts of this clonotype. The CDR3 DNA sequence: TGCAGTGCTAAAGGACTAGCGGGGCGAGGGTTGACAGATACGCAGTATTTT. The encoded protein is CSAKGLAGRGLTDTQYF. The chain combines TRBV20-1 with TRBJ2-3; 12 nucleotides line up with TRBD2. From germline, CDR1 is DFQATT and CDR2 SNEGSKA (reference sequence). The CDR3 contains 17 residues. With V trimmed by 4 bases and J by 3 bases, 11 bases remained unmatched.

This clonotype is medium-sized (0.01 to 0.1%) in the sample. The chain combines TRBV29-1 with TRBJ2-5; perhaps TRBD2 as D (5 bases). Germline-derived CDR1 and CDR2 are SQVTM and ANQGSEA. This CDR3 spans 12 amino acids. V lost 3 bases, J lost 4 bases, and 9 bases lay in between. The CDR3, as DNA: TGCAGCGTTGATGTGGGGAGAGAGACCCAGTACTTC. This gives the protein CSVDVGRETQYF.

This clonotype has just a few counts. This chain connects TRBV10-3 to TRBJ2-1; TRBD2 aligns across 9 bases. Germline V CDR1 and CDR2: ENHRY, SYGVKD. V was clipped by 3 bases and J by 0 bases; unmatched bases: 0. This CDR3 has 15 amino acids. CDR3 sequence reads: CAISDSGSSYNEQFF. The CDR3 nucleotides are TGTGCCATCAGTGATAGCGGGAGCTCCTACAATGAGCAGTTCTTC.

The count of this clonotype is one. A much larger clone is a single base away; this may be a read error. The J gene is TRBJ1-2, the V gene TRBV19; perhaps TRBD1 as D (5 bases). Germline V gene data show CDR1 as LNHDA and CDR2 as SQIVND (reference sequence). CDR3 length equals 16 residues. The CDR3 sequence is CASSIDGQGRRYGHTF. The CDR3 DNA reads as TGTGCCAGTAGTATAGACGGCCAGGGTCGGCGTTATGGCCACACCTTC.

By share of the sample, this clonotype is medium-sized. The CDR3 sequence is CASSFGARAGDSPLHF. The CDR3 nucleotides read TGTGCCAGCAGCTTCGGAGCCAGGGCCGGTGATTCACCCCTCCACTTT. The chain is built from TRBV7-6 and TRBJ1-6; perhaps TRBD1 as D (5 bases). Trimming cost V 3 bases and J 8 bases, with 17 bases left between them. The CDR3 has 16 amino acids. Germline assignment: CDR1 SGHVS and CDR2 FNYEAQ.

This clonotype is deemed medium-sized. The V gene is TRBV18, the J gene TRBJ2-7; 9 bases are shared with TRBD1. This CDR3 has 17 residues. CDR1 and CDR2 from the germline V gene are KGHSH and LQKENI. J was trimmed by 2 bases and V by 2 bases; bases with no gene match: 10. The CDR3 loop reads CASSPEGWDRETYEQYF. The CDR3 coding sequence is TGTGCCAGCTCACCAGAGGGCTGGGACAGGGAAACCTACGAGCAGTACTTC.

In its sample, this clonotype is medium-sized. The junction differs from germline at one of its ends, possibly a read error. The chain has TRBV6-2 or TRBV6-3 and TRBJ2-5, with 11 bases aligning to TRBD2. The germline V gene has CDR1 MNHEY and CDR2 SVGEGT. The CDR3 runs 19 residues. CDR3 DNA: TGTGCCAGCAGTCACTCGGGGCTAGCGGGAGGCCTTCTTCAAGAGACCCAGTACTTC. It is translated as CASSHSGLAGGLLQETQYF.